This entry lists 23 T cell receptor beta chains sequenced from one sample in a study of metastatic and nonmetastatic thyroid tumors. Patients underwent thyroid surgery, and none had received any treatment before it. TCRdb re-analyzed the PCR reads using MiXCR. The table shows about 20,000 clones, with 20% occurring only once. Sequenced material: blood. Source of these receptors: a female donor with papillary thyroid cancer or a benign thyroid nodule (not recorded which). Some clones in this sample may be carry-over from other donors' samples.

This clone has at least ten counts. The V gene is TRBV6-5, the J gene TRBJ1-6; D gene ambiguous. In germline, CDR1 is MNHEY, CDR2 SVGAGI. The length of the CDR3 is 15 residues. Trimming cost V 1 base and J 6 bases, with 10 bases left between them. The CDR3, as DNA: TGTGCCAGCAGTTACTTCGGACCAACTAATTCACCCCTCCACTTT. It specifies CASSYFGPTNSPLHF.

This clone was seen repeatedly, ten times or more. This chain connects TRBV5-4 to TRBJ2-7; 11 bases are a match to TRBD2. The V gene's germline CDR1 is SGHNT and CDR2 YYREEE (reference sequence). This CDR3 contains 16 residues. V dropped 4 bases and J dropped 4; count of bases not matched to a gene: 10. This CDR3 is CASSPGTSGAHYEQYF. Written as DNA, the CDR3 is TGTGCCAGCAGCCCCGGGACTAGCGGCGCCCATTACGAGCAGTACTTC.

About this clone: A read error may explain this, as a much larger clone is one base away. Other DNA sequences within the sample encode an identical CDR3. CDR3 sequence (DNA): TGTGCCAGCAGCTTGGGGTCTCGGGGTGGTGAGACCCAGTACTTC. Its protein product is CASSLGSRGGETQYF. The chain links TRBV5-1 to TRBJ2-5, with D maybe TRBD2 (5 bases). From germline, CDR1 is SGHRS and CDR2 YFSETQ. There are 15 residues in the CDR3.

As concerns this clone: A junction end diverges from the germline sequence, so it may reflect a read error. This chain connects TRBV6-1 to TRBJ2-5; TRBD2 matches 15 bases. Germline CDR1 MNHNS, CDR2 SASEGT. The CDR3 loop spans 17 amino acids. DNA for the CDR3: TGTTCCAGCAGTGGCGGACTAGCGGGGGGGCTAAGGGAGACCCAGTACTTC. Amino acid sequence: CSSSGGLAGGLRETQYF.

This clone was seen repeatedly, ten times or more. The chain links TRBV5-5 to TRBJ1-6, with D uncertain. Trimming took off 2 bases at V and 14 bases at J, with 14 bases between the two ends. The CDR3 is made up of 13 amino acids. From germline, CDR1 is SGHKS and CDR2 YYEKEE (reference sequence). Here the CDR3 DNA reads TGTGCCAGCAGCTTTAACCTCCTTTGGTCCCTCCACTTT. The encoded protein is CASSFNLLWSLHF.

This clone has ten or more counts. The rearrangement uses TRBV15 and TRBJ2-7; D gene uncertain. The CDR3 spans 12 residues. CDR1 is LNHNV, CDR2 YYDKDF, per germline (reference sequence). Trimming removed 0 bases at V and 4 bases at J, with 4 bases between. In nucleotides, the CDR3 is TGTGCCACCAGCAGAGACAGGTACGAGCAGTACTTC. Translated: CATSRDRYEQYF.

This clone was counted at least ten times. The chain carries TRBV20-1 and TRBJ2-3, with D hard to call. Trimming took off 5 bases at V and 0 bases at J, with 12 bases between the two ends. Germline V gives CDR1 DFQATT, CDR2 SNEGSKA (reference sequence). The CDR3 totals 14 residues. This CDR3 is CSAFWGLSTDTQYF. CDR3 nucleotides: TGCAGTGCTTTTTGGGGTCTCAGCACAGATACGCAGTATTTT.

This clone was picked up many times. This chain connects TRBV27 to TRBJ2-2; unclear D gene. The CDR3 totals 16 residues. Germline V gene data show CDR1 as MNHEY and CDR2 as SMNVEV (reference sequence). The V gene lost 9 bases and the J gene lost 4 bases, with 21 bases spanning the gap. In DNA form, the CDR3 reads TGTGCCAGTAGGACCTGGCGAAGGACCCCCACCGGGGAGCTGTTTTTT. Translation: CASRTWRRTPTGELFF.

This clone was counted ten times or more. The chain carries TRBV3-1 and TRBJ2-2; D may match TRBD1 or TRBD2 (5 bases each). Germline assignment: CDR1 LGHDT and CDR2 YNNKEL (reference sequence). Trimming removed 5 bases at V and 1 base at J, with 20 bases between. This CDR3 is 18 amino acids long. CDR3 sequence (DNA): TGTGCCAGCAGCTCTAGCCGAGGGGCTGGTGGGAACACCGGGGAGCTGTTTTTT. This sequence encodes CASSSSRGAGGNTGELFF.

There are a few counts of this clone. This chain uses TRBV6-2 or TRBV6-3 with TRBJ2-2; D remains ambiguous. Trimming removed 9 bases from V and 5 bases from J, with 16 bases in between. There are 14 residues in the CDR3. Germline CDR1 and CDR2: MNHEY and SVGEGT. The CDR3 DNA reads TGTGCCAGAGGCCGTTTCGTGAATACCGGGGAGCTGTTTTTT. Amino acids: CARGRFVNTGELFF.

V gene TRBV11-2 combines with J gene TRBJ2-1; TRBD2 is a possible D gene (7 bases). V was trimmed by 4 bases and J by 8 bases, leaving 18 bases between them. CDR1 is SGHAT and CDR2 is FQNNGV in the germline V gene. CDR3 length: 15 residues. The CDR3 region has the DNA TGTGCCAGCAGCTCCGGGAGGTGGGGGCGGGATGAGCAGTTCTTC. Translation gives CASSSGRWGRDEQFF. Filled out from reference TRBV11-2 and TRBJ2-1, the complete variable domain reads EAGVAQSPRYKIIEKRQSVAFWCNPISGHATLYWYQQILGQGPKLLIQFQNNGVVDDSQLPKDRFSAERLKGVDSTLKIQPAKLEDSAVYLCASSSGRWGRDEQFFGPGTRLTVL.

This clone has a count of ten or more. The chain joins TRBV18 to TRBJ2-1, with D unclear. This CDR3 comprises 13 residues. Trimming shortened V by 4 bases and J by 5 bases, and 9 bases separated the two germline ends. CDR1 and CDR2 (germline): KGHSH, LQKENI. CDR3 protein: CASSREGNNEQFF. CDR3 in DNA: TGTGCCAGCTCACGGGAAGGAAACAATGAGCAGTTCTTC.

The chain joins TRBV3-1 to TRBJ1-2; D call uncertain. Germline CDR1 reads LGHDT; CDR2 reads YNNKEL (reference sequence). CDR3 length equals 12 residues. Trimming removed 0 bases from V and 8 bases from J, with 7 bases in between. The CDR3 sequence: CASSQDLGGYTF. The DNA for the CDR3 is TGTGCCAGCAGCCAAGACCTCGGGGGCTACACCTTC.

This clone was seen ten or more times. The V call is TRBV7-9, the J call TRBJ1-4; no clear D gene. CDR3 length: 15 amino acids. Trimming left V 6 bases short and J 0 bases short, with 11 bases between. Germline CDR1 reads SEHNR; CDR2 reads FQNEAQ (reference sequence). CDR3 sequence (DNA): TGTGCCAGCAGAATAGGTTTTGCAACTAATGAAAAACTGTTTTTT. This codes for CASRIGFATNEKLFF.

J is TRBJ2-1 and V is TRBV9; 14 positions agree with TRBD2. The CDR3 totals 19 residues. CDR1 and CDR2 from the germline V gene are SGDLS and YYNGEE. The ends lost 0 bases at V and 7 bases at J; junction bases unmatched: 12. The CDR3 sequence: CASSVDGEYRLAGGNEQFF. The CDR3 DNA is TGTGCCAGCAGCGTAGACGGTGAATATAGACTAGCGGGGGGGAATGAGCAGTTCTTC.

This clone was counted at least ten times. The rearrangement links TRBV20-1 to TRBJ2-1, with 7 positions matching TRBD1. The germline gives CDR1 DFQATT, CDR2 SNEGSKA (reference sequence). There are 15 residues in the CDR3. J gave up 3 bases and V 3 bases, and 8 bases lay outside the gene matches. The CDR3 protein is CSARGWDSNYNEQFF. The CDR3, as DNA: TGCAGTGCTAGGGGATGGGACAGCAACTACAATGAGCAGTTCTTC.

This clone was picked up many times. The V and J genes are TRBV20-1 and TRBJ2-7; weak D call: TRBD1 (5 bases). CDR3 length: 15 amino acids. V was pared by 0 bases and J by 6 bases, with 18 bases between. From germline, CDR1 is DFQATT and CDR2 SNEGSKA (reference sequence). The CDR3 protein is CSARDRGQGLGEQYF. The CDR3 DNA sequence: TGCAGTGCTAGAGATCGTGGGCAGGGATTGGGCGAGCAGTACTTC.

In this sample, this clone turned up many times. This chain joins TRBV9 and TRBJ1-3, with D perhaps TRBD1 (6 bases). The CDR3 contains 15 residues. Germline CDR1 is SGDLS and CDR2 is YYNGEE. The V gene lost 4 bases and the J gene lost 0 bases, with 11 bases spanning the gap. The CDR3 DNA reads TGTGCCAGCAGCAAAAGGGGGATCTCTGGAAACACCATATATTTT. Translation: CASSKRGISGNTIYF.

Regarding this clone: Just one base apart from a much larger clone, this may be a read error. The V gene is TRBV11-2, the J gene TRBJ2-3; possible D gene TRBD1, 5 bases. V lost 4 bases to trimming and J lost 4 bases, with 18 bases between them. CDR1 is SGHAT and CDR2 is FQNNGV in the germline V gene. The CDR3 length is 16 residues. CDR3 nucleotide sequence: TGTGCCAGCAGCTACAGTTTCTTCTGGGGCGCAGATACGCAGTATTTT. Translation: CASSYSFFWGADTQYF.

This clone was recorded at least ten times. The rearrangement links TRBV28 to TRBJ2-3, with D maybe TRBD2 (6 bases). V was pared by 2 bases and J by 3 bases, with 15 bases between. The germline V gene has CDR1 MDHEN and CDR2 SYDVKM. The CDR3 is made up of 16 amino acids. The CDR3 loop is CASSLGVMGGTDTQYF. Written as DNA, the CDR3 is TGTGCCAGCAGTTTAGGGGTCATGGGGGGAACAGATACGCAGTATTTT.

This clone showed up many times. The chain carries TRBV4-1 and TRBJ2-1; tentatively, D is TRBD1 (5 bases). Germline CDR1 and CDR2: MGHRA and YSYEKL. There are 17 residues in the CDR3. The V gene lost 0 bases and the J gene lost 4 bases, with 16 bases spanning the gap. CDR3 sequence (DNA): TGCGCCAGCAGCCAAGAGGGGCCAGGAGAAAATTACAATGAGCAGTTCTTC. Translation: CASSQEGPGENYNEQFF.

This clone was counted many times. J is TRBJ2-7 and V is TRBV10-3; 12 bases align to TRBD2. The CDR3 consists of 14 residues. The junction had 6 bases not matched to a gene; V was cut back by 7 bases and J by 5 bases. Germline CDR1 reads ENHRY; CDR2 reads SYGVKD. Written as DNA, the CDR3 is TGTGCCATCATGTGGACTAGCGGGGACAACGAGCAGTACTTC. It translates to CAIMWTSGDNEQYF.

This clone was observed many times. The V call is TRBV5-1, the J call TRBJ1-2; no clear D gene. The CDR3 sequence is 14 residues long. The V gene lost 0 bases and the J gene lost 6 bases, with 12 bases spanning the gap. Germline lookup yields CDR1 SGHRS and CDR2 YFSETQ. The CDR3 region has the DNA TGCGCCAGCAGCTTGGCGGCCACCTCGGATGGCTACACCTTC. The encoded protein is CASSLAATSDGYTF.